Following are 19 T cell receptor beta chains from one sample sequenced in a study of shared clonotypes between healthy human individuals. Data came from immunoSEQ multiplex PCR; TCRdb stores just in-frame clones and leaves some out. Counted here are millions of clones, about 92% occurring once; the ten biggest clones make up 0.13% to 0.15%. The sequencing sample was made of naive CD4+ T cells sorted from blood. As to subset: CD45RA+ positively selected. The origin of the receptors is a man aged 18-30 years in good health.

This clone occurred once. The chain couples TRBV4-1 to TRBJ1-1; D may be TRBD1 (5 bases). The germline V gene has CDR1 MGHRA and CDR2 YSYEKL. Trimming cost V 1 base and J 0 bases, with 18 bases left between them. The CDR3 consists of 18 residues. The DNA for the CDR3 is TGCGCCAGCAGCCAAGCGGGGGGGAGGGTAGGGATGAACACTGAAGCTTTCTTT. Translation: CASSQAGGRVGMNTEAFF.

This clone has just one count. This chain joins TRBV2 and TRBJ2-5; 11 nucleotides line up with TRBD1. The CDR3 totals 17 residues. CDR1 is SNHLY, CDR2 FYNNEI, per germline. V shed 4 bases and J 4 bases; nucleotides not matched to a gene: 11. In DNA, the CDR3 is TGTGCCAGCAGTGCGATCAAGGACAGGGGGCCTAGAGAGACCCAGTACTTC. Amino acids: CASSAIKDRGPRETQYF.

This clone showed up just once. This chain connects TRBV2 to TRBJ2-7; 8 bases map to TRBD2. With 7 bases clipped from V and 3 bases from J, the junction kept 5 bases outside the gene matches. The germline CDR1 and CDR2 sequences are SNHLY and FYNNEI. The CDR3 has 13 residues. The CDR3 reads CASMVGGGYEQYF. As DNA, the CDR3 is TGTGCCAGCATGGTCGGGGGGGGCTACGAGCAGTACTTC.

For the CDR3, the DNA is TGTGCCAGCAGCGTCCAGGGGGTCGGGGCCTATGGCTACACCTTC. As protein: CASSVQGVGAYGYTF. The chain recombines TRBV9 with TRBJ1-2; 7 bases match TRBD1. Germline CDR1 is SGDLS and CDR2 is YYNGEE. J gave up 4 bases and V 2 bases, and 8 bases lay outside the gene matches. The CDR3 totals 15 residues. Supplemented by reference TRBV9 and TRBJ1-2, the full variable domain reads DSGVTQTPKHLITATGQRVTLRCSPRSGDLSVYWYQQSLDQGLQFLIQYYNGEERAKGNILERFSAQQFPDLHSELNLSSLELGDSALYFCASSVQGVGAYGYTFGSGTRLTVV.

In its sample, this clone was seen once. The V call is TRBV5-4, the J call TRBJ2-7, with a weak D call TRBD2 (7 bases). V gave up 0 bases and J gave up 2 bases, with 15 bases separating them. The V gene's germline CDR1 is SGHNT and CDR2 YYREEE (reference sequence). The CDR3 has 16 residues. CDR3 residues: CASSLEGGGTTYEQYF. The DNA of the CDR3 is TGTGCCAGCAGCTTGGAGGGGGGAGGGACTACCTACGAGCAGTACTTC.

This chain uses TRBV7-9 with TRBJ2-2, with 9 positions matching TRBD2. There are 16 residues in the CDR3. Losses at the gene ends were 5 bases for V and 1 base for J; bases not matched to a gene: 5. Germline CDR1 and CDR2: SEHNR and FQNEAQ (reference sequence). This CDR3 is CASSRIAGVNTGELFF. In DNA, the CDR3 is TGTGCCAGCAGCCGGATAGCGGGAGTGAACACCGGGGAGCTGTTTTTT.

This chain joins TRBV5-1 and TRBJ2-7, with 8 nucleotides matching TRBD2. The germline CDR1 and CDR2 sequences are SGHRS and YFSETQ. J lost 0 bases, V lost 4 bases, and 3 bases had no gene match. The CDR3 consists of 14 residues. The CDR3 sequence is CASSAGTSSYEQYF. In DNA form, the CDR3 reads TGCGCCAGCAGCGCCGGGACTAGCTCCTACGAGCAGTACTTC.

In this sample, this clone turned up once. The V and J genes are TRBV5-4 and TRBJ1-4; 11 positions agree with TRBD1. The CDR3 is 13 amino acids. CDR1 and CDR2 from the germline V gene are SGHNT and YYREEE (reference sequence). Unmatched junction bases numbered 4, after V lost 3 bases and J lost 12 bases. CDR3 sequence: CASSSGQGAELFF. CDR3 sequence (DNA): TGTGCCAGCAGCTCTGGACAGGGGGCTGAACTGTTTTTT.

Worth noting for this clone: Its ends do not fully match the called genes, so a read error is possible. The rearrangement uses TRBV30 and TRBJ2-3; TRBD1 matches 8 bases. CDR1 and CDR2 from the germline V gene are GTSNPN and SVGIG (reference sequence). The CDR3 consists of 10 residues. CDR3 nucleotide sequence: TGTGCCTGGTTTGGGAGACAGGGGCTTTTT. Residues: CAWFGRQGLF.

This chain links TRBV9 with TRBJ2-7; 7 bases agree with TRBD1. The V and J ends lost 8 bases and 5 bases, in that order; junction bases with no gene match: 4. The CDR3 extends over 11 amino acids. Germline V gene data show CDR1 as SGDLS and CDR2 as YYNGEE. CDR3 DNA: TGTGCCAGGGGACAGATCCACGAGCAGTACTTC. Protein: CARGQIHEQYF.

V usage is TRBV2 and J usage is TRBJ1-5; a possible D gene is TRBD1 (6 bases). Germline-derived CDR1 and CDR2 are SNHLY and FYNNEI. This CDR3 has 15 amino acids. The V and J ends lost 3 bases and 6 bases respectively, with 15 bases between them. The CDR3 is CASSEAGGAGQPQHF. For the CDR3, the DNA is TGTGCCAGCAGTGAGGCTGGGGGCGCGGGTCAGCCCCAGCATTTT.

V is TRBV10-1 and J is TRBJ1-3; D not certain. The CDR3 extends over 13 amino acids. Germline assignment: CDR1 WNHNN and CDR2 SYGVQD (reference sequence). Trimming shortened V by 6 bases and J by 4 bases, and 10 bases separated the two germline ends. CDR3 nucleotide sequence: TGCGCCAGCAGGCCGGCCGGCGGAAACACCATATATTTT. Amino acids: CASRPAGGNTIYF.

The CDR3 protein is CASSLDRTYEQYF. The CDR3 region has the DNA TGTGCCAGCAGCCTCGACAGAACCTACGAGCAGTACTTC. The chain recombines TRBV11-3 with TRBJ2-7, with TRBD1 as a possible D gene (5 bases). V was clipped by 5 bases and J by 2 bases, with 10 bases between them. Germline assignment: CDR1 SGHNT and CDR2 YENEEA. The CDR3 runs to 13 residues.

This chain connects TRBV9 to TRBJ2-1; 10 bases are shared with TRBD2. The CDR3 totals 15 residues. V shed 4 bases, J shed 5 bases, and the junction held 6 bases outside the gene matches. Germline V CDR1 and CDR2: SGDLS, YYNGEE. The CDR3 reads CASSSWTSGNNEQFF. CDR3 nucleotides: TGTGCCAGCAGCTCCTGGACTAGCGGAAACAATGAGCAGTTCTTC. Complete variable domain (other parts from reference TRBV9 and TRBJ2-1): DSGVTQTPKHLITATGQRVTLRCSPRSGDLSVYWYQQSLDQGLQFLIQYYNGEERAKGNILERFSAQQFPDLHSELNLSSLELGDSALYFCASSSWTSGNNEQFFGPGTRLTVL.

Worth noting for this clone: Other DNA sequences within the sample encode an identical CDR3. This chain joins TRBV5-4 and TRBJ2-7, with D perhaps matching TRBD1 (5 bases). V was pared by 0 bases and J by 1 base, with 5 bases between. Germline values: CDR1 SGHNT, CDR2 YYREEE (reference sequence). The CDR3 length is 13 residues. CDR3 region: CASSLAGSYEQYF. CDR3 DNA sequence: TGTGCCAGCAGCTTGGCAGGGTCCTACGAGCAGTACTTC.

The chain uses TRBV27 and TRBJ1-1; a weak D match, TRBD1 (6 bases). The CDR3 loop spans 14 amino acids. V was clipped by 2 bases and J by 1 base, with 8 bases between them. Germline CDR1 and CDR2: MNHEY and SMNVEV (reference sequence). The CDR3 DNA reads as TGTGCCAGCAGTTTAGCGGACAGGAACACTGAAGCTTTCTTT. Translation: CASSLADRNTEAFF.

As regards this clone: The sample contains more than one DNA sequence encoding this CDR3. The V and J genes are TRBV11-3 and TRBJ2-5; D is unclear. Per the germline V gene, CDR1 is SGHNT and CDR2 is YENEEA. This CDR3 spans 13 amino acids. Trimming cost V 3 bases and J 0 bases, with 5 bases left between them. DNA of the CDR3: TGTGCCAGCAGCTTGGGCAACCAAGAGACCCAGTACTTC. Protein product: CASSLGNQETQYF.

This chain joins TRBV28 and TRBJ2-5, with D maybe TRBD2 (7 bases). V shed 5 bases and J shed 4 bases, with 14 bases lying between them. CDR3 length: 14 amino acids. CDR1 is MDHEN and CDR2 is SYDVKM in the germline V gene. The CDR3 loop reads CASSLGGAVETQYF. The CDR3 DNA is TGTGCCAGCAGTCTGGGGGGGGCTGTAGAGACCCAGTACTTC. Full variable domain (rest looked up from reference TRBV28 and TRBJ2-5): DVKVTQSSRYLVKRTGEKVFLECVQDMDHENMFWYRQDPGLGLRLIYFSYDVKMKEKGDIPEGYSVSREKKERFSLILESASTNQTSMYLCASSLGGAVETQYFGPGTRLLVL.

On this clone itself: Other DNA sequences in the same sample also yield this CDR3. The J gene is TRBJ1-5, the V gene TRBV6-5, with a tentative D call TRBD1 (6 bases). The CDR3 extends over 15 amino acids. Per the germline V gene, CDR1 is MNHEY and CDR2 is SVGAGI. The V gene lost 0 bases and the J gene lost 6 bases, with 12 bases spanning the gap. The CDR3 region is CASSYSAGGGQPQHF. The CDR3 nucleotides read TGTGCCAGCAGTTACTCGGCAGGAGGGGGTCAGCCCCAGCATTTT.